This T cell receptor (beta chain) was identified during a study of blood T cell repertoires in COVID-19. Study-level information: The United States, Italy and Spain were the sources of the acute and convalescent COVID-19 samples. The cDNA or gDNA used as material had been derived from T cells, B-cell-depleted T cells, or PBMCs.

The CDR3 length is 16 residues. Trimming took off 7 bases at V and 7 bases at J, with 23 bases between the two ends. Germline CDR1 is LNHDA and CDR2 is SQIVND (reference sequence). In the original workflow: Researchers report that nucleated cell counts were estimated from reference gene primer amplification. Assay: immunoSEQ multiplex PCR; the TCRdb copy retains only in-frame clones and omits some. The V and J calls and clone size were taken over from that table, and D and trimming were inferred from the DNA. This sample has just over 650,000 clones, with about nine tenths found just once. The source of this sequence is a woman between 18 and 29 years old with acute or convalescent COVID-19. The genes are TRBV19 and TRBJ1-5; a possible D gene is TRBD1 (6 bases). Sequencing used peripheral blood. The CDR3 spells CASTPGQGTLRQPQHF. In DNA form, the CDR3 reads TGTGCCAGTACCCCGGGGCAGGGGACCCTTCGGCAGCCCCAGCATTTT.